Listed below are T cell receptor beta chains from one sample, sequenced in a study of T cell responses to AZD1222 COVID-19 vaccine. Profiling relied on immunoSEQ multiplex PCR, and the TCRdb table lists in-frame clones only, not all of them. The table includes about 88,000 clones, 90% detected once. The sequencing here drew on peripheral blood, taken 28 days after the second AZD1222 dose. The receptors derive from an adult who received the AZD1222 COVID-19 vaccine. Each CDR3 is given with its conserved first and last residue. D genes are given only for firm matches. Expanded clones get a size class; other rows say once, few or many, or leave the size out.

CDR3 length	V gene	clone size	J gene	D gene	CDR3 protein	CDR3 DNA
14	TRBV15	once	TRBJ2-7	.	CATSRDGGGYEQYF	TGTGCCACCAGCAGAGATGGGGGCGGCTACGAGCAGTACTTC
14	TRBV5-1	.	TRBJ1-4	TRBD1	CASSPGQGQEKLFF	TGCGCCAGCAGCCCGGGACAGGGGCAAGAAAAACTGTTTTTT
16	TRBV28	.	TRBJ1-5	.	CASSFSRKGSNQPQHF	TGTGCCAGCAGTTTTTCCCGTAAAGGGAGCAATCAGCCCCAGCATTTT
13	TRBV2	.	TRBJ1-1	.	CASSGAENTEAFF	TGTGCCAGCAGTGGGGCAGAGAACACTGAAGCTTTCTTT
15	TRBV5-1	once	TRBJ1-2	TRBD1	CASSVDRAPNYGYTF	TGCGCCAGCAGCGTAGACAGGGCCCCTAACTATGGCTACACCTTC
11	TRBV2	.	TRBJ1-1	.	CASSGYTEAFF	TGTGCCAGCAGCGGATACACTGAAGCTTTCTTT
14	TRBV10-1	.	TRBJ1-1	.	CASSESKGKTEAFF	TGCGCCAGCAGTGAGTCCAAGGGGAAGACTGAAGCTTTCTTT
13	TRBV6-5	few	TRBJ1-2	.	CAATTAPNYGYTF	TGTGCCGCGACGACAGCTCCTAACTATGGCTACACCTTC
15	TRBV11-2	.	TRBJ2-7	.	CASSLDRPTSHEQYF	TGTGCCAGCAGCTTAGACAGACCAACAAGCCACGAGCAGTACTTC
14	TRBV2	.	TRBJ1-2	.	CASSPETGGYGYTF	TGTGCCAGCAGTCCCGAGACAGGAGGATATGGCTACACCTTC
15	TRBV6-5	once	TRBJ1-1	.	CASRGIFGLNTEAFF	TGTGCCAGCAGGGGGATTTTTGGACTGAACACTGAAGCTTTCTTT
17	TRBV3-1/TRBV3-2	.	TRBJ1-2	.	CASSQDLTGQSFLGYTF	TGTGCCAGCAGCCAAGATCTGACGGGGCAATCTTTCCTTGGCTACACCTTC
15	TRBV6-5	.	TRBJ2-7	TRBD1	CASRSGTGGPYEQYF	TGTGCCAGCAGATCCGGGACAGGAGGTCCCTACGAGCAGTACTTC
16	TRBV2	few	TRBJ2-1	.	CASSEEGSSNYNEQFF	TGTGCCAGCAGTGAAGAGGGATCCTCTAACTACAATGAGCAGTTCTTC
16	TRBV5-1	.	TRBJ1-4	.	CASSSGRAGVGEKLFF	TGCGCCAGCAGCTCCGGCAGGGCAGGGGTGGGTGAAAAACTGTTTTTT
16	TRBV11-1	.	TRBJ1-6	.	CASSSVAGSYNSPLHF	TGTGCCAGCAGCTCCGTCGCGGGCTCCTATAATTCACCCCTCCACTTT
16	TRBV9	.	TRBJ2-1	TRBD2	CASSPSGGTSYNEQFF	TGTGCCAGCAGCCCAAGCGGGGGGACCTCCTACAATGAGCAGTTCTTC
15	TRBV15	.	TRBJ1-4	.	CATSRDVTTNEKLFF	TGTGCCACCAGCAGAGATGTGACAACTAATGAAAAACTGTTTTTT
14	TRBV9	.	TRBJ2-2	.	CASSVAANTGELFF	TGTGCCAGCAGCGTGGCAGCGAACACCGGGGAGCTGTTTTTT
14	TRBV5-1	.	TRBJ2-2	.	CASGAGDNTGELFF	TGCGCCAGTGGGGCTGGGGACAACACCGGGGAGCTGTTTTTT
15	TRBV5-8	.	TRBJ2-1	.	CASSLGAGNYNEQFF	TGTGCCAGCAGCCTGGGGGCGGGTAACTACAATGAGCAGTTCTTC
13	TRBV5-6	.	TRBJ2-5	.	CASSPGPQETQYF	TGTGCCAGCAGCCCGGGACCTCAAGAGACCCAGTACTTC
12	TRBV2	.	TRBJ1-2	TRBD1	CASTTGNYGYTF	TGTGCCAGCACGACAGGGAACTATGGCTACACCTTC
15	TRBV6-5	.	TRBJ2-6	.	CASSYLEPGANVLTF	TGTGCCAGCAGTTACTTGGAACCTGGGGCCAACGTCCTGACTTTC
14	TRBV27	.	TRBJ1-6	.	CASRPPGYNSPLHF	TGTGCCAGCAGACCTCCGGGCTATAATTCACCCCTCCACTTT
13	TRBV19	.	TRBJ1-5	.	CASSSVEVQPQHF	TGTGCCAGTAGTTCAGTGGAAGTTCAGCCCCAGCATTTT
13	TRBV2	.	TRBJ2-3	.	CASSGRPGDTQYF	TGTGCCAGCAGTGGACGGCCTGGCGATACGCAGTATTTT
14	TRBV6-2/TRBV6-3	.	TRBJ2-7	.	CASSYFRDSYEQYF	TGTGCCAGCAGTTACTTTAGAGACTCCTACGAGCAGTACTTC
14	TRBV13	.	TRBJ1-4	.	CASSLAGMSEKLFF	TGTGCCAGCAGCTTAGCAGGGATGAGTGAAAAACTGTTTTTT
13	TRBV28	few	TRBJ1-1	.	CASYTGWATEAFF	TGTGCCAGCTATACAGGATGGGCAACTGAAGCTTTCTTT
14	TRBV7-3	.	TRBJ2-3	.	CASSPQGPGDTQYF	TGTGCCAGCAGCCCCCAGGGACCGGGAGATACGCAGTATTTT
13	TRBV5-4	.	TRBJ1-6	.	CASSFGGNSPLHF	TGTGCCAGCAGCTTCGGGGGAAATTCACCCCTCCACTTT
18	TRBV4-1	.	TRBJ1-5	.	CASSQDFWQTASNQPQHF	TGCGCCAGCAGCCAAGATTTTTGGCAGACGGCAAGCAATCAGCCCCAGCATTTT
13	TRBV4-1	.	TRBJ1-2	TRBD1	CASSQGDSYGYTF	TGCGCCAGCAGCCAAGGGGACAGCTATGGCTACACCTTC
15	TRBV13	.	TRBJ2-7	TRBD1	CASSVGTGYSYEQYF	TGTGCCAGCAGCGTCGGGACAGGCTACTCCTACGAGCAGTACTTC
13	TRBV18	.	TRBJ1-1	.	CASSPTASTEAFF	TGTGCCAGCTCACCGACAGCGTCAACTGAAGCTTTCTTT
14	TRBV4-1	.	TRBJ2-3	.	CASSLVENTDTQYF	TGCGCCAGCAGCTTGGTTGAGAACACAGATACGCAGTATTTT
15	TRBV7-2	.	TRBJ1-5	.	CASSLELGQTQPQHF	TGTGCCAGCAGCTTAGAGTTAGGGCAGACTCAGCCCCAGCATTTT
14	TRBV10-3	.	TRBJ1-2	TRBD1	CAISRDRDLYGYTF	TGTGCCATCAGTCGGGACAGGGACCTCTATGGCTACACCTTC
13	TRBV7-2	.	TRBJ2-7	.	CASSFSPPYEQYF	TGTGCCAGCAGCTTTAGCCCTCCTTACGAGCAGTACTTC
15	TRBV6-5	.	TRBJ1-5	.	CASNYSMNSNQPQHF	TGTGCCAGCAATTACAGTATGAATAGCAATCAGCCCCAGCATTTT
17	TRBV5-1	.	TRBJ1-3	.	CASSLEASWSSGNTIYF	TGCGCCAGCAGCTTGGAGGCCTCCTGGAGCTCTGGAAACACCATATATTTT
14	TRBV18	.	TRBJ1-4	.	CASFRDRPNEKLFF	TGTGCCAGCTTCCGGGACCGGCCTAATGAAAAACTGTTTTTT
14	TRBV3-1/TRBV3-2	.	TRBJ2-3	.	CASSQDWSSNTQYF	TGTGCCAGCAGCCAAGATTGGAGTAGTAATACGCAGTATTTT
17	TRBV5-8	.	TRBJ1-2	.	CASSLVPGLVANYGYTF	TGTGCCAGCAGCTTGGTGCCAGGGTTAGTCGCTAACTATGGCTACACCTTC
17	TRBV5-1	.	TRBJ2-1	TRBD2	CASSYAGLAGVYNEQFF	TGCGCCAGCAGCTACGCCGGACTAGCGGGCGTATACAATGAGCAGTTCTTC
16	TRBV9	.	TRBJ2-5	.	CASSVGPPSRGETQYF	TGTGCCAGCAGCGTAGGGCCCCCTAGCCGGGGAGAGACCCAGTACTTC
16	TRBV30	.	TRBJ1-4	TRBD1	CAWSVGTVTTNEKLFF	TGTGCCTGGAGTGTAGGGACAGTGACAACTAATGAAAAACTGTTTTTT
13	TRBV27	.	TRBJ1-5	.	CASSLWGNQPQHF	TGTGCCAGCAGTTTATGGGGGAATCAGCCCCAGCATTTT
13	TRBV3-1/TRBV3-2	.	TRBJ1-1	.	CASRPRENTEAFF	TGTGCCAGCAGGCCCCGGGAGAACACTGAAGCTTTCTTT
15	TRBV28	.	TRBJ1-5	TRBD1	CASRPWTGENQPQHF	TGTGCCAGCAGACCCTGGACAGGGGAGAATCAGCCCCAGCATTTT
14	TRBV3-1/TRBV3-2	.	TRBJ1-1	TRBD1	CASSQKGQAPEAFF	TGTGCCAGCAGCCAAAAGGGACAGGCCCCTGAAGCTTTCTTT
17	TRBV4-1	.	TRBJ2-3	TRBD2	CASSRTSGGLLTDTQYF	TGCGCCAGCAGCCGGACTAGCGGGGGCCTACTCACAGATACGCAGTATTTT
16	TRBV7-2	.	TRBJ1-3	TRBD1	CASSPSGGRSGNTIYF	TGTGCCAGCAGCCCGTCAGGGGGCAGATCTGGAAACACCATATATTTT
17	TRBV7-2	.	TRBJ2-1	TRBD2	CASSSNRLASLRDEQFF	TGTGCCAGCAGCTCTAACCGACTAGCCAGTTTGCGCGATGAGCAGTTCTTC